The 20 T cell receptor beta chains below all came from one sample that was sequenced in a study of blood T cell repertoires in COVID-19. Some clones are missing from TCRdb's copy, which holds only in-frame ones; the method was immunoSEQ multiplex PCR. The sample lists approximately 170,000 clones, around 74% seen once, with less than 3% in the top ten. Sequenced sample: peripheral blood. These receptors originate from a woman aged 80 or over with acute or convalescent COVID-19.

This clone was seen just once. The chain recombines TRBV28 with TRBJ2-1, with D maybe TRBD2 (5 bases). V was cut by 6 bases and J by 0 bases, with 12 bases left in between. Germline lookup yields CDR1 MDHEN and CDR2 SYDVKM. The CDR3 extends over 15 amino acids. Here the CDR3 DNA reads TGTGCCAGCAGGGACTTAGACCGCTCCTACAATGAGCAGTTCTTC. Encoded protein: CASRDLDRSYNEQFF.

This clone came up many times. This chain connects TRBV24-1 to TRBJ2-2; a possible D gene is TRBD1 (5 bases). In germline, CDR1 is KGHDR, CDR2 SFDVKD. The CDR3 totals 13 residues. The V and J ends lost 8 bases and 3 bases respectively, with 9 bases between them. The CDR3 nucleotides read TGTGCCACCACCTTAGGGGACACCGGGGAGCTGTTTTTT. It yields the protein CATTLGDTGELFF.

V and J are TRBV6-2 or TRBV6-3 and TRBJ2-1; 9 bases line up with TRBD2. CDR1 MNHEY and CDR2 SVGEGT come from the germline V gene. CDR3 length: 13 residues. J lost 7 bases, V lost 3 bases, and 1 base had no gene match. As DNA, the CDR3 is TGTGCCAGCAGTTATCTAGCGGGAAATGAGCAGTTCTTC. It encodes CASSYLAGNEQFF.

The chain links TRBV30 to TRBJ1-5, with 7 bases fitting TRBD1. CDR1 is GTSNPN and CDR2 is SVGIG in the germline V gene (reference sequence). The junction had 4 bases not matched to a gene; V was cut back by 1 base and J by 4 bases. The CDR3 has 14 residues. CDR3 DNA sequence: TGTGCCTGGAGTGCCCCAGGGGGAAATCAGCCCCAGCATTTT. Amino acids: CAWSAPGGNQPQHF.

V usage is TRBV29-1 and J usage is TRBJ2-7, with 9 bases identical to TRBD1. V trimming: 6 bases; J trimming: 3 bases; junction bases outside the gene matches: 3. Per the germline V gene, CDR1 is SQVTM and CDR2 is ANQGSEA. The CDR3 has 12 residues. Here the CDR3 DNA reads TGCAGCGTCCAGACAGGGGGCTACGAGCAGTACTTC. Translated: CSVQTGGYEQYF.

The rearrangement uses TRBV27 and TRBJ1-2, with 7 bases that match TRBD1. Germline assignment: CDR1 MNHEY and CDR2 SMNVEV (reference sequence). After removal of 4 bases from V and 5 bases from J, the junction contained 4 bases not matched to a gene. The CDR3 totals 13 residues. CDR3 loop: CASSSQGVYGYTF. CDR3 in DNA: TGTGCCAGCAGTTCCCAGGGGGTTTATGGCTACACCTTC.

This clone was seen only a few times. The gene calls are TRBV14 and TRBJ2-7; D possibly corresponds to TRBD1 (6 bases). V was clipped by 1 base and J by 6 bases, with 13 bases between them. The CDR3 length is 14 residues. Germline-derived CDR1 and CDR2 are SGHDN and FVKESK. In nucleotides, the CDR3 is TGTGCCAGCAGCCAAGTCTCCAGGGGAAGCGAGCAGTACTTC. This gives the protein CASSQVSRGSEQYF.

This sequence joins TRBV6-6 and TRBJ1-5; D uncertain. The CDR3 has 12 amino acids. V was clipped by 6 bases and J by 4 bases, with 7 bases between them. The germline CDR1 and CDR2 sequences are MNHNY and SVGAGI (reference sequence). The CDR3 region is CASSTYNQPQHF. In nucleotides, the CDR3 is TGTGCCAGCAGCACTTATAATCAGCCCCAGCATTTT.

The chain employs TRBV7-9 and TRBJ2-5; D unclear. In germline, CDR1 is SEHNR, CDR2 FQNEAQ (reference sequence). This CDR3 has 11 amino acids. V lost 4 bases and J lost 2, with 2 bases in between. CDR3 DNA: TGTGCCAGCAGCTCTCAAGAGACCCAGTACTTC. It translates to CASSSQETQYF.

This chain links TRBV7-9 with TRBJ2-5; 7 bases match TRBD1. The germline gives CDR1 SEHNR, CDR2 FQNEAQ (reference sequence). The CDR3 has 14 amino acids. J lost 5 bases, V lost 5 bases, and 8 bases had no gene match. The CDR3 is CASSERTGGETQYF. The CDR3 DNA is TGTGCCAGCAGCGAAAGGACAGGTGGCGAGACCCAGTACTTC.

This clone has just a few counts. The chain is built from TRBV9 and TRBJ2-1, with D perhaps matching TRBD1 (5 bases). Trimming removed 3 bases from V and 2 bases from J, with 15 bases in between. The CDR3 runs to 16 residues. The germline V gene encodes CDR1 SGDLS and CDR2 YYNGEE. CDR3 nucleotide sequence: TGTGCCAGCAGCGAGGGGATAGGCTCCCCCTACAATGAGCAGTTCTTC. It encodes CASSEGIGSPYNEQFF.

This chain joins TRBV6-6 and TRBJ2-1; the match to TRBD1 covers 9 bases. This CDR3 is 15 amino acids long. Germline trimming cut 6 bases from V and 6 bases from J; bases unmatched to any gene: 9. Germline V gene sequence: CDR1 MNHNY, CDR2 SVGAGI (reference sequence). The CDR3 nucleotides are TGTGCCAGCAGAGGACAGGGGACAAGAGGCAATGAGCAGTTCTTC. Its protein product is CASRGQGTRGNEQFF.

The count of this clone is one. The V and J genes are TRBV12-3 or TRBV12-4 and TRBJ1-5; TRBD1 is a possible D gene (6 bases). V was cut by 6 bases and J by 5 bases, with 11 bases left in between. This CDR3 region has 13 residues. CDR3 bases: TGTGCCAGCAGCCAGGGGCGGGATCAGCCCCAGCATTTT. Protein sequence: CASSQGRDQPQHF.

J is TRBJ2-5 and V is TRBV7-8; 9 nucleotides match TRBD2. Germline lookup yields CDR1 SGHVS and CDR2 FQNEAQ. J gave up 2 bases and V 4 bases, and 5 bases lay outside the gene matches. This CDR3 is built from 15 residues. CDR3 region: CASSSNLAGQETQYF. The CDR3 DNA is TGTGCCAGCAGCTCCAACCTAGCGGGGCAAGAGACCCAGTACTTC.

The V and J genes are TRBV12-3 or TRBV12-4 and TRBJ1-3, with D perhaps TRBD1 (5 bases). This CDR3 has 13 residues. Trimming took 3 bases from V and 8 from J, leaving 11 bases between them. The CDR3 DNA reads as TGTGCCAGCAGTTTTTGGGGGGGACACACCATATATTTT. Amino acid sequence: CASSFWGGHTIYF.

The chain couples TRBV6-5 to TRBJ2-7; a possible D gene is TRBD1 (6 bases). The CDR3 runs 12 residues. CDR1 and CDR2 (germline): MNHEY, SVGAGI. The V end was cut by 7 bases, the J end by 5 bases, with 12 bases between. The CDR3 DNA reads TGTGCCAGCACGGACAGAGGACACGAGCAGTACTTC. It codes for CASTDRGHEQYF.

The chain carries TRBV28 and TRBJ2-7, with 10 nucleotides matching TRBD2. Trimming took 7 bases from V and 4 from J; bases not matched to a gene: 13. Germline V CDR1 and CDR2: MDHEN, SYDVKM. The CDR3 is made up of 16 amino acids. The CDR3 reads CASTPRGASGGYEQYF. DNA of the CDR3: TGTGCCAGCACTCCTAGAGGGGCTAGCGGGGGATACGAGCAGTACTTC.

The table lists this clone with many counts. The V and J genes are TRBV9 and TRBJ1-1, with 12 bases aligning to TRBD1. CDR3 length: 17 amino acids. The V and J ends lost 2 bases and 1 base, in that order; junction bases with no gene match: 6. CDR1 is SGDLS, CDR2 YYNGEE, per germline. The CDR3 nucleotides are TGTGCCAGCAGCGTGGGGACAGGGGGCTTAACGAACACTGAAGCTTTCTTT. Residues: CASSVGTGGLTNTEAFF.

The chain employs TRBV7-9 and TRBJ1-4; no clear D. This CDR3 is 14 amino acids long. Germline loops: CDR1 SEHNR, CDR2 FQNEAQ (reference sequence). Trimming took off 5 bases at V and 0 bases at J, with 7 bases between the two ends. CDR3 coding DNA: TGTGCCAGCAGCCACATCACAACTAATGAAAAACTGTTTTTT. It specifies CASSHITTNEKLFF.

This chain joins TRBV29-1 and TRBJ1-1, with D possibly matching TRBD1 (5 bases). Per the germline V gene, CDR1 is SQVTM and CDR2 is ANQGSEA. CDR3 length: 14 residues. The V end was cut by 4 bases, the J end by 7 bases, with 19 bases between. The CDR3 here is CSVAPDWGTGEAFF. DNA of the CDR3: TGCAGCGTTGCCCCCGACTGGGGCACGGGTGAAGCTTTCTTT.